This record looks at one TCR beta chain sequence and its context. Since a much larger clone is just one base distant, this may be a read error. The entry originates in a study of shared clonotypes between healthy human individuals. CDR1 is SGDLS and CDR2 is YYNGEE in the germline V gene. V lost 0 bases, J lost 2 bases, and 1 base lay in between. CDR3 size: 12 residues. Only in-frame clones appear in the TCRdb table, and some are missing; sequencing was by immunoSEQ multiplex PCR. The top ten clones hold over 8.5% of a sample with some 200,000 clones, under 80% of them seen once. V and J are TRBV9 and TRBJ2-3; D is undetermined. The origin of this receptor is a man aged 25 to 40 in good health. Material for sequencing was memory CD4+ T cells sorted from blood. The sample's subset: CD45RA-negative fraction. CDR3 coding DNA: TGTGCCAGCAGCGTAGACACAGATACGCAGTATTTT. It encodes CASSVDTDTQYF.